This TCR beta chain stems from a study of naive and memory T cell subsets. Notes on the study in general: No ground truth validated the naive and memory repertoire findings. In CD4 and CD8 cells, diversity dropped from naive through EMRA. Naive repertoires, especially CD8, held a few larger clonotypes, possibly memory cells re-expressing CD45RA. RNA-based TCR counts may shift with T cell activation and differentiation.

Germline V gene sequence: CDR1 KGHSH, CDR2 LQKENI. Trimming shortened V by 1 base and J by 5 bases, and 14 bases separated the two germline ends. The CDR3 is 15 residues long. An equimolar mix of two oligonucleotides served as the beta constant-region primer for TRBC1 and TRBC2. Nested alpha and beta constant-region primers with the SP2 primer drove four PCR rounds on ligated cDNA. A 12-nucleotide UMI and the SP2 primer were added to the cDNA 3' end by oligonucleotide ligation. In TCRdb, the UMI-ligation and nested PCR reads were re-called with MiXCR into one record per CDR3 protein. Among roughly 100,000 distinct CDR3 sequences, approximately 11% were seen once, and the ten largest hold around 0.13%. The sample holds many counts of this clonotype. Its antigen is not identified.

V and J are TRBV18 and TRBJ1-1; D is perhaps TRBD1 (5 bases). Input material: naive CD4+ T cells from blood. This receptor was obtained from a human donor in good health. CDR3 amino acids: CASSPRPGLWTEAFF. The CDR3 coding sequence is TGTGCCAGCTCACCACGGCCGGGGCTTTGGACTGAAGCTTTCTTT.